This record covers a single TCR beta chain. After removal of 4 bases from V and 4 bases from J, the junction contained 9 bases not matched to a gene. CDR1 KGHSH and CDR2 LQKENI come from the germline V gene. This CDR3 is built from 17 residues. Original handling: Amplification from reference gene primers served as the basis for estimated nucleated cell counts. Sequencing used immunoSEQ multiplex PCR; TCRdb keeps in-frame clones, though not all of them. V and J calls and clone size follow that table, whereas D and trimming were derived from the DNA. This sample has 130,000 or so clones, with around nine tenths found just once. This record comes from a study of blood T cell repertoires in COVID-19. For the study at large: The study drew acute and convalescent COVID-19 samples from the United States, Italy and Spain. T cells, B-cell-depleted T cells, or PBMCs provided the cDNA or gDNA that served as material.

Sequences were obtained from peripheral blood. V usage is TRBV18 and J usage is TRBJ2-2; 10 bases agree with TRBD1. This clonotype was obtained from a man over 45 with acute or convalescent COVID-19. CDR3 residues: CASSHSTGGAVTGELFF. The CDR3 DNA sequence: TGTGCCAGCTCACATTCGACAGGGGGCGCGGTCACCGGGGAGCTGTTTTTT.